This T cell receptor (beta chain) was sequenced for a study of T cells in Graves' hyperthyroidism and ophthalmopathy. This CDR3 is 18 amino acids long. Germline values: CDR1 MNHEY, CDR2 SMNVEV (reference sequence). Between the trimmed V and J ends, which lost 3 bases and 4 bases, there was a span of 21 bases. TCR beta CDR3 region amplification was performed from RNA transcripts. The primer set for the first-round RT-PCR of the TCR CDR3 was HTBI. TCRdb re-derived calls from the multiplex PCR reads in MiXCR, one entry per CDR3 protein. The data hold 400,000 to 600,000 distinct CDR3 sequences, with about a fifth observed a single time.

The sample comprised blood. V is TRBV27 and J is TRBJ2-2; maybe TRBD1 (7 bases). This receptor was taken from a man aged 18 to 29 with Graves' hyperthyroidism. The CDR3 sequence: CASSFKQGGGRVTGELFF. The CDR3 bases are TGTGCCAGCAGTTTTAAGCAGGGGGGCGGCCGGGTCACCGGGGAGCTGTTTTTT.